This T cell receptor (beta chain) was retrieved from a study of control samples from healthy donors and cancer patients. TCRdb's copy holds only in-frame clones and misses some; the assay was immunoSEQ multiplex PCR. Among approximately 86,000 clones listed, more than 75% were seen once. Unmatched junction bases numbered 4, after V lost 1 base and J lost 8 bases. This CDR3 is built from 13 residues. This clonotype originated in a woman between 35 and 50 years old in good health. The sample taken for sequencing was blood. The chain carries TRBV12-3 or TRBV12-4 and TRBJ1-2, with 7 bases aligning to TRBD1. DNA of the CDR3: TGTGCCAGCAGTTTAGGCAGGGGGGGAGGCTACACCTTC. It is translated as CASSLGRGGGYTF.